This TCR beta chain derives from a study of neoadjuvant anti-PD-1 for oral cavity cancer. For the study at large: Non-progressing patients received a fourth nivolumab dose near day 43, then surgery on days 50-56. General study results and limits: Higher pretreatment Treg/Th17 ratios tracked higher pretreatment blood clonality.

Most PBMC samples had 450 to 500 ng input DNA in six replicates. Here immunoSEQ multiplex PCR was the method, and the copy in TCRdb shows in-frame clones only, minus some. The table has tens of thousands of clones, 65% to 80% seen once; the top ten hold approximately 2.4%. PBMCs were not maintained or expanded in culture before analysis. As to this clone: The antigen is not known.

This CDR3 is 17 amino acids long. Germline loops: CDR1 SGHDN, CDR2 FVKESK. Trimming at V came to 1 base and at J to 5 bases, leaving 8 bases not matched to a gene. The clonotype was recovered from a person between 35 and 79 years old with oral cavity squamous cell carcinoma. J is TRBJ2-5 and V is TRBV14, with 12 bases fitting TRBD1. The sample consisted of PBMCs, taken before nivolumab (anti-PD-1) treatment. The CDR3 sequence: CASSQGRGTGGRETQYF. In nucleotides, the CDR3 is TGTGCCAGCAGCCAAGGAAGAGGGACAGGGGGCCGGGAGACCCAGTACTTC. The full variable domain, in which reference TRBV14 and TRBJ2-5 provide the parts outside the CDR3, is EAGVTQFPSHSVIEKGQTVTLRCDPISGHDNLYWYRRVMGKEIKFLLHFVKESKQDESGMPNNRFLAERTGGTYSTLKVQPAELEDSGVYFCASSQGRGTGGRETQYFGPGTRLLVL.